This TCR beta chain was recovered during a study of spatial heterogeneity in lung cancer. Study in general: Fewer alpha-chain than beta-chain sequences were consistently detected.

This clonotype was seen only a few times. TCRdb re-derived calls from the 5' RACE reads in MiXCR, one entry per CDR3 protein. The profile covers 110,000 or so distinct CDR3 sequences, with 11% appearing a single time and 20% to 25% taken by the ten largest. As for time point: blood at routine non-recurrence follow-up after resection. Sequencing was performed on whole RNA extracted from tumor and nontumor lung tissue, or from frozen PBMC, and the material was left unsorted. CDR1 LGHNA and CDR2 YNFKEQ come from the germline V gene. V lost 5 bases, J lost 5 bases, and 6 bases stayed unmatched. The CDR3 loop spans 14 amino acids.

Specimen: PBMCs, collected at follow-up. The sequence was obtained from a female donor with early-stage non-small cell lung cancer. The chain couples TRBV4-2 to TRBJ1-2; TRBD1 matches 9 bases. This chain's CDR3 is CASSETGGLYGYTF. The DNA of the CDR3 is TGTGCCAGCAGCGAGACAGGGGGGTTATATGGCTACACCTTC.